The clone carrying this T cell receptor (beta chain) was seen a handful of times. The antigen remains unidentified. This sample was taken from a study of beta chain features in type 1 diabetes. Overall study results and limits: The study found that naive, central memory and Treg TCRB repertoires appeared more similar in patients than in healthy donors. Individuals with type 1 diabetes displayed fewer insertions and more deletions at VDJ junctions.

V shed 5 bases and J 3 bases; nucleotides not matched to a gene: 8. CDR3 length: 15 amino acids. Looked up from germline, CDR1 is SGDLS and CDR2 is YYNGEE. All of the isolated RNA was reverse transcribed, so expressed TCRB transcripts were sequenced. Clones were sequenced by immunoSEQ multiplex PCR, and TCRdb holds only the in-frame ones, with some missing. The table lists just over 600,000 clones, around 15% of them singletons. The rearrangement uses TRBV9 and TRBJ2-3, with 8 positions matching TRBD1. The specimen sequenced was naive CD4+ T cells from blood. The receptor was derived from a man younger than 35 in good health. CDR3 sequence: CASSLSGQGTDTQYF. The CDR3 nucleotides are TGTGCCAGCAGTCTTAGCGGACAGGGTACAGATACGCAGTATTTT.